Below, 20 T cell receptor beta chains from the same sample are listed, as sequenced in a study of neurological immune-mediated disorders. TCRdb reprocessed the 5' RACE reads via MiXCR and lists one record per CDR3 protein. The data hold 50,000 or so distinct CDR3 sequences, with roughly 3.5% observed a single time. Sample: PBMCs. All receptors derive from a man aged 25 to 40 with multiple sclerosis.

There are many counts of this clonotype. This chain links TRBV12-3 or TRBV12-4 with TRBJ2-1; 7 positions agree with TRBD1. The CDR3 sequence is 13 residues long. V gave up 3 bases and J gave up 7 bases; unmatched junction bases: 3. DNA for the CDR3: TGTGCCAGCAGTTTTAGCAGGGGGAATGAGCAGTTCTTC. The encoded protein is CASSFSRGNEQFF.

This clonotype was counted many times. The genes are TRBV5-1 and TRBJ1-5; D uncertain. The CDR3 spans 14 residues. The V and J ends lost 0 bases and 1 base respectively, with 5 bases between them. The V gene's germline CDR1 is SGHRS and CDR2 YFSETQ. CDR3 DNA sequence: TGCGCCAGCAGCTTGGGTGAGAGCAATCAGCCCCAGCATTTT. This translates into CASSLGESNQPQHF. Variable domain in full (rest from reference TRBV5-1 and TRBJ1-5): KAGVTQTPRYLIKTRGQQVTLSCSPISGHRSVSWYQQTPGQGLQFLFEYFSETQRNKGNFPGRFSGRQFSNSRSEMNVSTLELGDSALYLCASSLGESNQPQHFGDGTRLSIL.

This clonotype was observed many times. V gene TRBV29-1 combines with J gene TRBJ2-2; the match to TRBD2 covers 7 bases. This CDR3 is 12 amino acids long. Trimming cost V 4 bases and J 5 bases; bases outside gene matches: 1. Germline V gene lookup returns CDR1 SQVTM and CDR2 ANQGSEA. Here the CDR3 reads CSVVGGTGELFF. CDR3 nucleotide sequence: TGCAGCGTTGTGGGGGGGACCGGGGAGCTGTTTTTT.

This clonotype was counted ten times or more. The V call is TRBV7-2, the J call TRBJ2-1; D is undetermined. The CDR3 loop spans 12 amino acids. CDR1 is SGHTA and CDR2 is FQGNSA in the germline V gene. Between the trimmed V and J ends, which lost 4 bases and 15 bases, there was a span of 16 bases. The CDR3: CASSSSMEIRFF. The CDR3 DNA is TGTGCCAGCAGCTCGTCGATGGAGATACGGTTCTTC.

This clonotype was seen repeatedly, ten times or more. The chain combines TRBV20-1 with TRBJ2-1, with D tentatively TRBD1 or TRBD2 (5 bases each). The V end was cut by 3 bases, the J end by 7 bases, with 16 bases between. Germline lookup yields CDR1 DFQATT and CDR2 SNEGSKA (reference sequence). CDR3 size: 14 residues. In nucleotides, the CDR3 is TGCAGTGCTAGCGGGACCTCAGTGGGAAATGAGCAGTTCTTC. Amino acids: CSASGTSVGNEQFF.

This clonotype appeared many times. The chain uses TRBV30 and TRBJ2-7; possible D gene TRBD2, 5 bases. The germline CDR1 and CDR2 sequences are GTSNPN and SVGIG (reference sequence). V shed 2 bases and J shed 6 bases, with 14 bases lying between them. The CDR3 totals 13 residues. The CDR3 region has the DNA TGTGCCTGGAGTCACCAGGTCCGGGGCGAGCAGTACTTC. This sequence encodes CAWSHQVRGEQYF.

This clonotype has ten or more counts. CDR3 DNA: TGTGCCAGCAGCTCGTTTGCAGCCGCAGGCACTGAAGCTTTCTTT. Translating it yields CASSSFAAAGTEAFF. The V gene is TRBV5-5, the J gene TRBJ1-1; no firm D call. Between the trimmed V and J ends, which lost 3 bases and 4 bases, there was a span of 16 bases. The CDR3 loop spans 15 amino acids. Germline CDR1 reads SGHKS; CDR2 reads YYEKEE (reference sequence).

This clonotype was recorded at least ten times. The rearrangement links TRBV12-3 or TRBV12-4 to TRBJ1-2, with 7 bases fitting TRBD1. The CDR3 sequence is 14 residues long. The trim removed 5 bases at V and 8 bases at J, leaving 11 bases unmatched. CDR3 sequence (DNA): TGTGCCAGCAGTGCAAACAGGGGTTTTGGAGGCTACACCTTC. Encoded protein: CASSANRGFGGYTF.

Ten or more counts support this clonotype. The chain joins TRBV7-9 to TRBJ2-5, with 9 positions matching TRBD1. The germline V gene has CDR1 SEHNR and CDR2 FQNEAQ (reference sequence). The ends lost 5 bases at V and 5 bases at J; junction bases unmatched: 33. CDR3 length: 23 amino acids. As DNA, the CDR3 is TGTGCCAGCAGCCCCGGACAGGGGAGAGGGGCCCGAATCTCGGGCTGGGGTCGGGAGACCCAGTACTTC. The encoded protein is CASSPGQGRGARISGWGRETQYF.

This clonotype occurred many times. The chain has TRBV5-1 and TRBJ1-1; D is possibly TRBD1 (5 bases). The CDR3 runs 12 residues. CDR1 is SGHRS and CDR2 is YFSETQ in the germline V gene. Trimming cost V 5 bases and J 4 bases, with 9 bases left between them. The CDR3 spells CASRYDSTEAFF. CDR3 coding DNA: TGCGCCAGCAGGTATGACAGCACTGAAGCTTTCTTT.

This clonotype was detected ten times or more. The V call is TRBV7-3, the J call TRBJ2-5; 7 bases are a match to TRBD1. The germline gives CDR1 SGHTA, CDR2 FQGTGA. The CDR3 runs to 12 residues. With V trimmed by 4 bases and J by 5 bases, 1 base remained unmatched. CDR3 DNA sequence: TGTGCCAGCAGCTCGACAGGGGAGACCCAGTACTTC. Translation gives CASSSTGETQYF.

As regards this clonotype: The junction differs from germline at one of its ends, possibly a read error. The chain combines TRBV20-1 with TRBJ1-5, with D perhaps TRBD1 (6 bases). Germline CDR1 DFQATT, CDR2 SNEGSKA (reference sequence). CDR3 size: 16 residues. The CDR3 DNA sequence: TGCAGTGCTAGAGACCGGACAGAGGGGGGAGGTCAGCCCCAGAATTTT. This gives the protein CSARDRTEGGGQPQNF.

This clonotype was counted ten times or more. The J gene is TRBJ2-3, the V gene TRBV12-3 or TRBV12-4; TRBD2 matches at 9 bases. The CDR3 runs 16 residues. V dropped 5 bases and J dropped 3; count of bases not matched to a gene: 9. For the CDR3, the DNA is TGTGCCAGCAGTCCCCTGGGTAGCGGGGGTACAGATACGCAGTATTTT. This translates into CASSPLGSGGTDTQYF.

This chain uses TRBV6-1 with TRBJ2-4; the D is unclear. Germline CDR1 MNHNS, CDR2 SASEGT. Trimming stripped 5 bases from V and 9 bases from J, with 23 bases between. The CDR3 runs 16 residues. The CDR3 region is CASSTGNPLLQSIQYF. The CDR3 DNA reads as TGTGCCAGCAGTACGGGCAACCCACTACTACAAAGCATTCAGTACTTC.

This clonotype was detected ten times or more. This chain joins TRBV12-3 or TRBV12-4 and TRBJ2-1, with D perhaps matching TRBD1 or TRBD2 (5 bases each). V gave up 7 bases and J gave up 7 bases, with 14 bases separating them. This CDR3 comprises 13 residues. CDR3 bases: TGTGCCAGCACGTTATCAGGGAGAAATGAGCAGTTCTTC. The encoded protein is CASTLSGRNEQFF.

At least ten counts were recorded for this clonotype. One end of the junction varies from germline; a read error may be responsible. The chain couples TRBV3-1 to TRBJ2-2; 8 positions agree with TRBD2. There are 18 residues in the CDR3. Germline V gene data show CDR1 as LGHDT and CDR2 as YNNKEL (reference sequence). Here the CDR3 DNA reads TGTGCCAGCACCCAATTTGACATAGCGGGGTTTAACACCGGGGAGCTGTTTTTT. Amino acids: CASTQFDIAGFNTGELFF.

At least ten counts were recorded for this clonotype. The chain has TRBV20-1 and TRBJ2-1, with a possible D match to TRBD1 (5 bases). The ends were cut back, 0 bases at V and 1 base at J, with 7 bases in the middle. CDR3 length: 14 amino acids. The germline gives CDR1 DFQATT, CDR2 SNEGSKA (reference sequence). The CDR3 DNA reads TGCAGTGCTAGAGATAAGGGGTCCTACAATGAGCAGTTCTTC. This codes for CSARDKGSYNEQFF.

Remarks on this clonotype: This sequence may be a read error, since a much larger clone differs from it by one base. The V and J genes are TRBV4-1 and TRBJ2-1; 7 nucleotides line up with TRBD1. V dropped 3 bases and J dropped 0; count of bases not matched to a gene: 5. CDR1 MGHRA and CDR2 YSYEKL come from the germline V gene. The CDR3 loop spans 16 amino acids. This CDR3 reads CASSHPQGTSYNEQFF. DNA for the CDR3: TGCGCCAGCAGCCACCCACAGGGGACCTCCTACAATGAGCAGTTCTTC.

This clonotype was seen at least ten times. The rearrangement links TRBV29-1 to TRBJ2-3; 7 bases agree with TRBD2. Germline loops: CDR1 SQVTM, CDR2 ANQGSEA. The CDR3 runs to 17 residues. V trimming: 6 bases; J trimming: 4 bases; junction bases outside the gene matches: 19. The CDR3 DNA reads TGCAGCGTGGGTAGCGGGCCCGGGAGTTTGTCGGCAGATACGCAGTATTTT. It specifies CSVGSGPGSLSADTQYF.

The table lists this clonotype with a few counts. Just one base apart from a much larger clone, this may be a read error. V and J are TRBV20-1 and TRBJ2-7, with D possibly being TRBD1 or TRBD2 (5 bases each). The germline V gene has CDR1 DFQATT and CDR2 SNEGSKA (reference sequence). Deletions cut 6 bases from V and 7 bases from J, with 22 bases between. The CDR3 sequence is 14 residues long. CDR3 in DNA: TGCAGTGCCCGTTCCGGGACCCCTAGGAAAGAGCAGTACTTC. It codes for CSARSGTPRKEQYF.